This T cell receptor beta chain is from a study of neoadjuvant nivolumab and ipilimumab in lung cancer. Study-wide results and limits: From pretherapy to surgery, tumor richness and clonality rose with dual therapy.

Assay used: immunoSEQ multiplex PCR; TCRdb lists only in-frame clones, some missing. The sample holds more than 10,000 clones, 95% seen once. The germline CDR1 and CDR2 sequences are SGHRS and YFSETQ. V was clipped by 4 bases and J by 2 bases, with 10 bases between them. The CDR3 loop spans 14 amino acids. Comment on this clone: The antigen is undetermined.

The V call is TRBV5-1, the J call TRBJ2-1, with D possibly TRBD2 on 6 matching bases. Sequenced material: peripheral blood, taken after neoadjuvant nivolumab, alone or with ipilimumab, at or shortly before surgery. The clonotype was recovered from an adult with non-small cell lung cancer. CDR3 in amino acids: CASSPGTPYNEQFF. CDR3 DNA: TGCGCCAGCAGCCCCGGGACTCCCTACAATGAGCAGTTCTTC.